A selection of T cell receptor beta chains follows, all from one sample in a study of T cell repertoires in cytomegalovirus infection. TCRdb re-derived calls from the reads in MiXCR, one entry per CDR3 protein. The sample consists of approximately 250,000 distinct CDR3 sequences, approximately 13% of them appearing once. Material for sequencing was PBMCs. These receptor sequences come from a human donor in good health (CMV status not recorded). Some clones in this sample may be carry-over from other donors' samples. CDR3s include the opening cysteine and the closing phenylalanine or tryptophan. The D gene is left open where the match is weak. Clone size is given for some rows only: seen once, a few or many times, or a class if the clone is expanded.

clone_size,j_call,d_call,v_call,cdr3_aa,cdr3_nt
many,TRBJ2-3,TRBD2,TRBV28,CASSLTTSGGDTQYF,TGTGCCAGCAGTTTAACTACTAGCGGGGGAGACACGCAGTATTTT
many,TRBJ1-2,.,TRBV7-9,CASSLTRGREAYGYTF,TGTGCCAGCAGCTTAACGCGCGGCAGGGAGGCCTATGGCTACACCTTC
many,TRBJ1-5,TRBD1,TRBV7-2,CASSQPDRGGNQPQHF,TGTGCCAGCAGCCAACCGGACAGGGGAGGCAATCAGCCCCAGCATTTT
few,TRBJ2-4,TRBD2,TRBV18,CASSQEAGAPAKNIQYF,TGTGCCAGCTCACAGGAAGCGGGGGCCCCGGCCAAAAACATTCAGTACTTC
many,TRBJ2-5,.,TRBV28,CASRPLTGLQETQYF,TGTGCCAGCAGACCGTTGACAGGCCTCCAAGAGACCCAGTACTTC
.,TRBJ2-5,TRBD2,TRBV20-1,CSAADLGTTGETQYF,TGCAGTGCTGCCGACCTCGGGACTACGGGGGAGACCCAGTACTTC
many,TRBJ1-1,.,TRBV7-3,CASSSGMNTEAFF,TGTGCCAGCAGCTCTGGGATGAACACTGAAGCTTTCTTT
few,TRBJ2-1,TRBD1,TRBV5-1,CASSSSGTVYNEQFF,TGCGCCAGCAGCTCCTCCGGGACAGTCTACAATGAGCAGTTCTTC
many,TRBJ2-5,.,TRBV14,CASSQVGSKTQYF,TGTGCCAGCAGCCAAGTGGGCAGTAAGACCCAGTACTTC
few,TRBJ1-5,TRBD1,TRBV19,CASSPLPGTGGNQPQHF,TGTGCCAGTAGTCCCCTCCCCGGGACAGGGGGCAATCAGCCCCAGCATTTT
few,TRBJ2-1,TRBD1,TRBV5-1,CASSLSGGSPDEQFF,TGCGCCAGCAGCTTGTCAGGGGGTTCTCCGGATGAGCAGTTCTTC
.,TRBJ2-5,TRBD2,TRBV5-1,CASSLAGLAIQETQYF,TGCGCCAGCAGCTTGGCGGGACTAGCCATTCAAGAGACCCAGTACTTC
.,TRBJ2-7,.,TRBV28,CASSSLSSYEQYF,TGTGCCAGCAGTTCCCTCAGCTCCTACGAGCAGTACTTC
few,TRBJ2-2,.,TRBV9,CASSVRGTGELFF,TGTGCCAGCAGCGTGAGGGGGACCGGGGAGCTGTTTTTT
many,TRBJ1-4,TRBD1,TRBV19,CASSSRWTGGNEKLFF,TGTGCCAGTAGTTCTCGTTGGACAGGGGGCAATGAAAAACTGTTTTTT
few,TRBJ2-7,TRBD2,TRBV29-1,CSVQEATSVYEQYF,TGCAGCGTTCAAGAAGCGACTAGCGTCTACGAGCAGTACTTC
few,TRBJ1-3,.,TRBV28,CASSPAGTPYPGNTIYF,TGTGCCAGCAGTCCCGCCGGGACCCCTTACCCTGGAAACACCATATATTTT
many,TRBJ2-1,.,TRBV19,CASSIGGNEQFF,TGTGCCAGTAGTATCGGAGGGAATGAGCAGTTCTTC
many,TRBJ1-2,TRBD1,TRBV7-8,CASSSSLGQGRIRPPYGYTF,TGTGCCAGCAGCTCGAGTCTAGGACAGGGGAGGATTCGGCCTCCCTATGGCTACACCTTC
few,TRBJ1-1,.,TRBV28,CASIRRQGYTEAFF,TGTGCCAGCATCAGGAGGCAGGGGTACACTGAAGCTTTCTTT
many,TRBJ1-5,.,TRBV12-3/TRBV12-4,CASRFRDSSQPQHF,TGTGCCAGCAGGTTCAGGGATTCAAGTCAGCCCCAGCATTTT
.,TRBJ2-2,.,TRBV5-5,CASNPGSTGELFF,TGTGCCAGCAACCCGGGCTCCACCGGGGAGCTGTTTTTT
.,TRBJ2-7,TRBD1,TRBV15,CATSRGTGFYEQYF,TGTGCCACCAGCAGAGGGACAGGGTTCTACGAGCAGTACTTC
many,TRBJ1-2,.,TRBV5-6,CASSHPSGGYGYTF,TGTGCCAGCAGCCACCCAAGTGGCGGGTATGGCTACACCTTC